This T cell receptor beta chain was recorded in a study of T cell responses to AZD1222 COVID-19 vaccine. Profiling relied on immunoSEQ multiplex PCR, and the TCRdb table lists in-frame clones only, not all of them. The sample lists about 100,000 clones, about 88% occurring once. Study-wide results and limits: Donors in the cohort were predominantly white British and more often female, and clonal diversity was possibly underestimated. Distributed over spike, vaccine-associated CD4 TCRs predominated at 160-218 and 743-854.

This clone was counted a single time. Its antigen is undetermined. The CDR3 covers 15 residues. V lost 3 bases and J lost 5; bases outside the gene matches: 9. Germline loops: CDR1 SGHKS, CDR2 YYEKEE (reference sequence). V gene TRBV5-5 combines with J gene TRBJ2-7; 9 bases fit TRBD1. This sequence originates from an adult in good health. Here the sequenced sample was peripheral blood, taken on day 0 of AZD1222 vaccination. In nucleotides, the CDR3 is TGTGCCAGCAGCTGGGACAGGGAATTTATGGACGAGCAGTACTTC. It is translated as CASSWDREFMDEQYF.